This TCR beta chain was captured in a study of shared clonotypes between healthy human individuals. Background on the study: Per donor, three plates held CD4 naive cells, three held CD4 memory, two held CD8 naive and one held CD8 memory.

Study-wide points: Only a few donors were included, so the genetic and exposure-history diversity represented was limited. Rarefaction demonstrated incomplete sorted-subset sequencing despite large depth.

Researchers ran the assay at a deep level. Some clones are missing from TCRdb's copy, which holds only in-frame ones; the method was immunoSEQ multiplex PCR. The sample lists 560,000 or so clones; roughly 95% were seen once. Naive CD8 isolation took CD45RO-negative cells positively selected for CCR7 and excluded terminally differentiated effector memory CD45RA+ cells. As regards this clone: Its antigen is undetermined.

Germline CDR1 is MNHEY and CDR2 is SVGAGI. V was pared by 4 bases and J by 4 bases, with 4 bases of the junction left unmatched. The CDR3 sequence is 15 residues long. The V gene is TRBV6-5, the J gene TRBJ2-1, with 10 bases that match TRBD1. This receptor was obtained from a young woman in good health. The sample consisted of naive CD8+ T cells sorted from blood. Written as DNA, the CDR3 is TGTGCCAGCAGTTTCGGGACAGGGGAATACAATGAGCAGTTCTTC. The encoded protein is CASSFGTGEYNEQFF.